This paragraph covers one T cell receptor (beta chain) sequence. Its target is not known. This record comes from a study of cytomegalovirus exposure and HLA in healthy donors. The PCR used 60 Vbeta and 13 Jbeta primers. Clones were read by immunoSEQ multiplex PCR, and TCRdb kept only the in-frame ones, dropping some. This sample's clone table lists about 53,000 clones. Broader study findings: For TCR beta chains, V- and J-gene trimming was later linked to a missense DCLRE1C variant. Rare TCR sequences dominated, though some public TCRs recurred in many donors.

The receptor was isolated from a woman between 18 and 30 years old in good health and CMV-seronegative. The specimen was PBMCs.

The CDR3, as DNA: TGTGCCAGTAGTATATTGGGGCCGGATGGCTACACCTTC. It yields the protein CASSILGPDGYTF. The V gene is TRBV19, the J gene TRBJ1-2, with D perhaps matching TRBD1 (5 bases). Germline assignment: CDR1 LNHDA and CDR2 SQIVND (reference sequence). V was cut by 2 bases and J by 6 bases, with 10 bases left in between. This CDR3 contains 13 residues. The full variable domain, in which reference TRBV19 and TRBJ1-2 provide the parts outside the CDR3, is DGGITQSPKYLFRKEGQNVTLSCEQNLNHDAMYWYRQDPGQGLRLIYYSQIVNDFQKGDIAEGYSVSREKKESFPLTVTSAQKNPTAFYLCASSILGPDGYTFGSGTRLTVV.